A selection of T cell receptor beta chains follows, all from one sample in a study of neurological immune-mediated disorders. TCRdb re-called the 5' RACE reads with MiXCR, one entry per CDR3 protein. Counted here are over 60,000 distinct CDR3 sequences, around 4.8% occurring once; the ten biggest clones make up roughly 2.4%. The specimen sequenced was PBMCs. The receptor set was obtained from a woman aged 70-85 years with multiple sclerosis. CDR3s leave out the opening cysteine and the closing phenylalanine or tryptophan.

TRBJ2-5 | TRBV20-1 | SAAGQNQETQY
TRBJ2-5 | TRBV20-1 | SASTSGGQETQY
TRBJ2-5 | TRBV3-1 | ASSQGETQY
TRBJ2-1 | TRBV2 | ASSRQGHNEQF
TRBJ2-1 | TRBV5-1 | ASSLMSRLAVRFYNEQF
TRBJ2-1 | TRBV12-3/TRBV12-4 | ASSLDLREQF
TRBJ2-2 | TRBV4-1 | ASSLIQGANTGELF
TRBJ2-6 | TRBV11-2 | ASSPRWRSSGANVLT
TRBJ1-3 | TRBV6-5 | ASSPARGRWGNTIY
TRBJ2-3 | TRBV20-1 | SASGFTSGRSTDTQY
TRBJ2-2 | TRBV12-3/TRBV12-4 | ASSRQGRVNTGELF
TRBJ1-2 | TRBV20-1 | SAPDRRDNYGYT
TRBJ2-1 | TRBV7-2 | ASSGRTSGRRGSYNEQF
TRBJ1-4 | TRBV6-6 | ASSMGQGYEKLF
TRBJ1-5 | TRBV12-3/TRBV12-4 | ASSLRQVSNQPQH
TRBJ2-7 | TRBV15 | ATSRESLAVYNYEQY
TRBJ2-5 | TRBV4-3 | ASSQGPGQVRETQY
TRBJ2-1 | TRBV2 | ASSERATISSNEQF
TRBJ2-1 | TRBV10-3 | AISAKSTGTSGNNEQF
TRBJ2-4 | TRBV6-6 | ASSTPLAGGAKNIQY
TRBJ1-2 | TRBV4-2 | ASSQERAGSGGYT
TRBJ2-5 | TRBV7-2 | ASSSHPGQGAQY
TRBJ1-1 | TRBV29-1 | SVLEWGTEAF
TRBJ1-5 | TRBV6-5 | ASKPGVRGVPQH
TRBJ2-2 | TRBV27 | ASSYGTGPLWKLF
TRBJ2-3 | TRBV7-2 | ASTFSGGRVTDTQY
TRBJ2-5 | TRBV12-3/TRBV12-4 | ASRGAGIETQY
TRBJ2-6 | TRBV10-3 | AISEGTGSGANVLT
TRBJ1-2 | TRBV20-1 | SAPLRGANYGYT
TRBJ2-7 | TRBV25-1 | ASSVQGGYEQY
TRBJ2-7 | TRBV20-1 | SASGDSYEQY
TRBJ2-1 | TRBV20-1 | SARQQNNEQF
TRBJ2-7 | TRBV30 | AWSLRGREQY
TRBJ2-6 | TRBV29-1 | SVEGGESGANVLT